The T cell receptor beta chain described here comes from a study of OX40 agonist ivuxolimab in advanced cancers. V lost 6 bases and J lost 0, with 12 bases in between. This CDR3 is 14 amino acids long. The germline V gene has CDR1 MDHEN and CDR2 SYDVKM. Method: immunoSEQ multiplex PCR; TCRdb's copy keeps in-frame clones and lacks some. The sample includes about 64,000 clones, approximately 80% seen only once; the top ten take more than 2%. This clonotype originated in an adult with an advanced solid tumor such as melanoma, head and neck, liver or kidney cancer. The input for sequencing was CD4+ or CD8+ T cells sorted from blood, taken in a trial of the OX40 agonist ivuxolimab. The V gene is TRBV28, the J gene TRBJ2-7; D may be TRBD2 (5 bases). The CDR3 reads CASSLRGLSYEQYF. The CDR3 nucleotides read TGTGCCAGCAGCCTCCGAGGGCTCTCCTACGAGCAGTACTTC.